This TCR beta chain was sequenced for a study of T cell responses to AZD1222 COVID-19 vaccine. TCRdb's table, derived via immunoSEQ multiplex PCR, lists solely in-frame clones and lacks some. The table has more than 140,000 clones, under 95% seen once; the top ten hold 5%. This clone has a single count. This specimen consisted of peripheral blood, obtained on day 0 of AZD1222 vaccination. The receptor comes from an adult in good health.

The CDR3 loop is CASSIVGGWSNEKLFF. The CDR3 coding sequence is TGTGCCAGTAGTATCGTCGGGGGGTGGTCTAATGAAAAACTGTTTTTT. The rearrangement links TRBV19 to TRBJ1-4; D possibly corresponds to TRBD1 (5 bases). The germline V and J ends were trimmed by 3 bases and 3 bases, with 14 bases remaining between them. The CDR3 has 16 amino acids. Germline lookup yields CDR1 LNHDA and CDR2 SQIVND (reference sequence).